The 21 T cell receptor beta chains below all came from one sample that was sequenced in a study of tumor-infiltrating lymphocytes in primary liver carcinoma. A constant-region primer primed TCR beta cDNA synthesis from roughly 520 ng of total RNA. Generation of the TCR beta libraries relied on three nested multiplex PCR rounds using slightly modified ARM-PCR. A C-beta reverse primer was combined with TRBV1-TRBV30 forward primers in the first two PCR rounds, and each round had 9 to 10 cycles. TCRdb fed the multiplex PCR reads into MiXCR, producing one record per CDR3 protein. Found here are more than 45,000 distinct CDR3 sequences, over 65% of them singletons; the top ten hold about 25%. Joint extraction of RNA and DNA used about 17-30 mg of bulk tissue that was unsorted. Source material: liver tumor tissue from sampling region 3. Subset denoted: tumor region T3, left-lateral pole. These receptors originate from a man aged 40-49 years with primary liver carcinoma and hepatitis B virus infection.

In the case of this clonotype: A read error may account for a junction end that differs from germline. The genes are TRBV6-1 and TRBJ2-7; perhaps TRBD2 as D (5 bases). Germline CDR1 reads MNHNS; CDR2 reads SASEGT. The CDR3 length is 14 residues. The DNA of the CDR3 is TGTGTCAGCAGCCTCCGGGATATAACCTACGAGCAGTACTTC. It specifies CVSSLRDITYEQYF.

The sample holds a few counts of this clonotype. This chain uses TRBV11-2 with TRBJ1-1; 9 bases match TRBD1. V shed 4 bases and J 6 bases; nucleotides not matched to a gene: 0. CDR1 is SGHAT and CDR2 is FQNNGV in the germline V gene. This CDR3 comprises 12 residues. CDR3 coding DNA: TGTGCCAGCAGCTGGGACAGGGCTGAAGCTTTCTTT. It is translated as CASSWDRAEAFF.

The V gene is TRBV6-1, the J gene TRBJ2-2, with 7 bases identical to TRBD1. CDR1 MNHNS and CDR2 SASEGT come from the germline V gene. This CDR3 has 14 amino acids. V dropped 7 bases and J dropped 8; count of bases not matched to a gene: 10. CDR3 sequence: CASTRQGVTGELFF. The CDR3, as DNA: TGTGCCAGCACCCGACAGGGAGTAACGGGGGAGCTGTTTTTT.

As to this clonotype: At one of its ends the junction is not consistent with the germline gene, which may arise from a read error. The V and J genes are TRBV4-1 and TRBJ2-7, with D tentatively TRBD1 (6 bases). Germline CDR1 reads MGHRA; CDR2 reads YSYEKL. The CDR3 length is 12 residues. CDR3 in amino acids: CAIRGTSYERYF. CDR3 in DNA: TGCGCCATAAGAGGGACATCCTACGAGCGGTACTTC.

This clonotype has at least ten counts. A junction boundary mismatches the germline segment, possibly from a read error. V and J are TRBV6-1 and TRBJ2-7, with D unresolved. The CDR3 is 12 amino acids. CDR1 and CDR2 (germline): MNHNS, SASEGT. CDR3 DNA: TGTGCCAGCAGTGGGCCCTCCCACGAGCAGTACTTC. Protein sequence: CASSGPSHEQYF.

Remarks on this clonotype: One junction end disagrees with the germline gene, perhaps due to a read error. The rearrangement joins TRBV4-2 to TRBJ1-1; 7 bases line up with TRBD1. Germline V lookup: CDR1 LGHNA, CDR2 YNFKEQ. The CDR3 runs 13 residues. CDR3 sequence: CDSSHTTGDEAFF. CDR3 nucleotides: TGTGACAGCAGCCACACCACAGGGGATGAAGCTTTCTTT.

Of note for this clonotype: A much larger clone sits a single nucleotide away, making a read error possible. The chain employs TRBV28 and TRBJ1-6, with a possible D match to TRBD1 (5 bases). The CDR3 is 13 amino acids. The germline V gene encodes CDR1 MDHEN and CDR2 SYDVKM. The chain's CDR3 is CASEGSYNPPLHF. The CDR3 bases are TGTGCCAGCGAGGGGTCTTATAATCCACCCCTCCACTTT.

The rearrangement links TRBV11-2 to TRBJ2-1; 14 bases match TRBD2. V lost 5 bases to trimming and J lost 8 bases; unmatched junction nucleotides: 11. This CDR3 region has 17 residues. Germline V gene lookup returns CDR1 SGHAT and CDR2 FQNNGV. The CDR3, as DNA: TGTGCCAGCAGCGTGGGACTAGCGGGAGAAGCTGACGATGAGCAGTTCTTC. It codes for CASSVGLAGEADDEQFF.

Comments on this clonotype: Mismatch with germline at one junction end may stem from a read error. The chain recombines TRBV11-2 with TRBJ1-1; TRBD1 matches 10 bases. The CDR3 is made up of 17 amino acids. The germline V gene encodes CDR1 SGHAT and CDR2 FQNNGV. DNA of the CDR3: TGTGCCAGCAACCGAATTGGGGGACAGGGGTTCGGCACTGAAGTTTTCTTT. It codes for CASNRIGGQGFGTEVFF.

The sample holds one count of this clonotype. Here the CDR3 reads CASSYSPGEGTQFF. The CDR3 DNA sequence: TGTGCCAGCAGTTACTCGCCAGGGGAAGGGACCCAGTTCTTC. V is TRBV6-6 and J is TRBJ2-5, with D perhaps matching TRBD1 (6 bases). The J call may be mistaken, given a closer DNA end match to TRBJ2-1. This CDR3 has 14 residues. Germline lookup yields CDR1 MNHNY and CDR2 SVGAGI (reference sequence).

Of note for this clonotype: At one of its ends the junction is not consistent with the germline gene, which may arise from a read error. The chain has TRBV7-9 and TRBJ2-3; a weak D match, TRBD2 (6 bases). The CDR3 spans 15 residues. The germline V gene has CDR1 SEHNR and CDR2 FQNEAQ (reference sequence). The CDR3 loop is CARSWRDGYTHTQYF. DNA for the CDR3: TGTGCCAGGAGCTGGAGGGACGGATACACACATACGCAGTATTTT.

The chain joins TRBV4-3 to TRBJ2-1; tentatively, D is TRBD2 (6 bases). This CDR3 contains 16 residues. Germline V gene sequence: CDR1 LGHNA, CDR2 YSLEER. Trimming left V 2 bases short and J 0 bases short, with 11 bases between. This CDR3 is CASSQYAGNSYNEQFF. Written as DNA, the CDR3 is TGCGCCAGCAGCCAATATGCGGGAAACTCCTACAATGAGCAGTTCTTC.

The chain employs TRBV11-2 and TRBJ2-1; perhaps TRBD1 as D (5 bases). CDR3 length equals 14 residues. Per germline, CDR1 SGHAT and CDR2 FQNNGV. V gave up 11 bases and J gave up 7 bases, with 21 bases separating them. Here the CDR3 reads CADSSASGGNEQFF. DNA for the CDR3: TGTGCCGACAGCTCCGCTTCAGGCGGTAATGAGCAGTTCTTC.

There are a few counts of this clonotype. The junction departs from the called germline gene at one end, perhaps through a read error. The chain recombines TRBV12-3 or TRBV12-4 with TRBJ2-2; D not resolved. The CDR3 length is 13 residues. The CDR3 loop reads CAGSFQNAGELFF. CDR3 DNA sequence: TGTGCCGGCAGTTTTCAGAACGCCGGGGAGCTGTTTTTT.

This clonotype was recorded only once. One junction end disagrees with the germline gene, perhaps due to a read error. The J gene is TRBJ1-4, the V gene TRBV4-1; the D gene is possibly TRBD1 (6 bases). Germline V gives CDR1 MGHRA, CDR2 YSYEKL. This CDR3 contains 16 residues. The CDR3 DNA reads as TGTGCCAGCAGCCGGATATATGGGGGCCCTAATGAAAAACTGCTTTTT. Translation: CASSRIYGGPNEKLLF.

About this clonotype: At one boundary the junction diverges from the germline segment, which might be a read error. This rearrangement joins TRBV10-1 to TRBJ2-3, with 7 bases identical to TRBD1. This CDR3 region has 14 residues. Germline CDR1 is WNHNN and CDR2 is SYGVQD (reference sequence). The CDR3 nucleotides are TGTGCCAGCAGTGAGTCCCAGGGGACAGATATGCAGTATTTT. This translates into CASSESQGTDMQYF.

CDR3 protein: CASSYSVAGVSATDTQYF. In DNA, the CDR3 is TGTGCCAGCAGTTACTCGGTTGCCGGGGTCTCCGCGACAGATACGCAGTATTTT. The gene calls are TRBV6-2 or TRBV6-3 and TRBJ2-3; perhaps TRBD2 as D (5 bases). This CDR3 is 18 amino acids long. Germline values: CDR1 MNHEY, CDR2 SVGEGT. Between the trimmed V and J ends, which lost 0 bases and 3 bases, there was a span of 19 bases.

This rearrangement joins TRBV4-1 to TRBJ2-3; TRBD2 agrees at 8 bases. This CDR3 has 17 amino acids. In germline, CDR1 is MGHRA, CDR2 YSYEKL. J was trimmed by 5 bases and V by 7 bases; bases with no gene match: 17. The CDR3 DNA is TGCGCCAGCAACCCGTCTATCGGCGGGAGGATTGGAGATACGCAGTATTTT. Its translation is CASNPSIGGRIGDTQYF.

Remarks on this clonotype: The CDR3 carries no conserved terminal phenylalanine or tryptophan, so it likely arises from a read error. V gene TRBV2 combines with J gene TRBJ2-6; no reliable D call. V gave up 0 bases and J gave up 1 base, with 10 bases separating them. From germline, CDR1 is SNHLY and CDR2 FYNNEI. The length of the CDR3 is 17 residues. CDR3 protein: CASSEADVWSGANVLTL. The CDR3 DNA follows: TGTGCCAGCAGTGAAGCGGACGTATGGTCTGGGGCCAACGTCCTGACTCTC.

The chain couples TRBV24-1 to TRBJ2-5; the match to TRBD2 covers 7 bases. V was pared by 11 bases and J by 4 bases, with 15 bases of the junction left unmatched. Germline CDR1 reads KGHDR; CDR2 reads SFDVKD. This CDR3 spans 15 amino acids. CDR3 residues: CASSEGTNLRETQYF. The CDR3 DNA reads as TGTGCCAGTAGCGAAGGGACTAACCTTCGAGAGACCCAGTACTTC.

Remarks on this clonotype: Being one base from a much bigger clone, this may be a read error. The DNA for the CDR3 is TGTCCCAGCAGCTTAGGGGCGGAGAATCAGCCCCAGCATTTT. This translates into CPSSLGAENQPQHF. The chain couples TRBV7-9 to TRBJ1-5; a possible D gene is TRBD1 (5 bases). The V gene's germline CDR1 is SEHNR and CDR2 FQNEAQ (reference sequence). This CDR3 has 14 residues.